This record looks at one TCR beta chain sequence and its context. Germline assignment: CDR1 SGHNT and CDR2 YYREEE (reference sequence). V gave up 4 bases and J gave up 2 bases, with 18 bases separating them. The CDR3 runs to 16 residues. This entry comes from a study of shared T cell receptors in the human thymus. Sequenced by immunoSEQ multiplex PCR; TCRdb stores in-frame clones only, minus some. Of more than 550,000 clones in the sample, approximately 85% were seen once. These data were also reused for a study on human thymus T cells. Per that paper: Having corrective surgery for congenital heart defects, healthy Finnish infants were the ones who donated. In corrective heart surgery, resections were taken, and these provided the thymus tissue. V and J gene usage appeared biased in thymic and blood repertoires. In unrelated individuals, thymic repertoires overlapped highly, according to related research.

The clonotype was recovered from a girl under two years old with a congenital heart defect. The genes are TRBV5-4 and TRBJ1-2, with no clear D. Source material: thymocytes. The CDR3 DNA sequence: TGTGCCAGCAGCCTCCCTACCAGCAGGCAGAACTATGGCTACACCTTC. Its translation: CASSLPTSRQNYGYTF. Based on the CDR3 plus reference TRBV5-4 and TRBJ1-2, the full variable domain is ETGVTQSPTHLIKTRGQQVTLRCSSQSGHNTVSWYQQALGQGPQFIFQYYREEENGRGNFPPRFSGLQFPNYSSELNVNALELDDSALYLCASSLPTSRQNYGYTFGSGTRLTVV.